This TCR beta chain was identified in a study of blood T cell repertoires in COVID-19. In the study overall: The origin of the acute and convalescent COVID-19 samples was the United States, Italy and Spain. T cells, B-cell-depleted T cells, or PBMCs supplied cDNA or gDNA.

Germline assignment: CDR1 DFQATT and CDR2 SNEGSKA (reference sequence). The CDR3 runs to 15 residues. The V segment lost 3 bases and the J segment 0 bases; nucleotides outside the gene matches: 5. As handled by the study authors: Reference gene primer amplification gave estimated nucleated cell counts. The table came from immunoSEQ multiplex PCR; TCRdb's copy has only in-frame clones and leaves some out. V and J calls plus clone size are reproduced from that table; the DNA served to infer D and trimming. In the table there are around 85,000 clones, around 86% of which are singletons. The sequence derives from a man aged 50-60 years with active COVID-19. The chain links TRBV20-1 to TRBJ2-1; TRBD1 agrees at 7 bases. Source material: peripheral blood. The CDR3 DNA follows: TGCAGTGCTAGTCTACAGGGGACCTCCTACAATGAGCAGTTCTTC. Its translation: CSASLQGTSYNEQFF.